This T cell receptor (beta chain) was captured in a study of response to subunit inactivated influenza vaccine. Overall study findings and caveats: New T cells are recruited in small numbers by each seasonal influenza vaccination, according to the authors' suggestion.

TCRdb analysed the RT-PCR reads with MiXCR anew, one entry per CDR3 protein. The sample has about 800,000 distinct CDR3 sequences; approximately 21% are singletons. As for this clonotype: What it binds is unknown.

V was pared by 0 bases and J by 3 bases, with 11 bases between. This CDR3 region has 15 residues. From germline, CDR1 is SGHRS and CDR2 YFSETQ. The receptor comes from a middle-aged man who received an inactivated influenza vaccine. The V gene is TRBV5-1, the J gene TRBJ2-3; no clear D. Sample: PBMCs from blood, taken 5 days after vaccination. This chain's CDR3 is CASSLVQLRTDTQYF. CDR3 bases: TGCGCCAGCAGCTTGGTACAGCTTAGAACAGATACGCAGTATTTT.